One and the same sample provided the 27 T cell receptor beta chains below, sequenced in a study of cytomegalovirus exposure and HLA in healthy donors. The PCR employed 60 Vbeta primers together with 13 Jbeta primers. Data came from immunoSEQ multiplex PCR; TCRdb stores just in-frame clones and leaves some out. Found here are approximately 220,000 clones, 65% to 85% of them singletons; the top ten hold over 0.65%. The sample was PBMCs. The receptors come from a boy between 2 and 10 years old in good health and CMV-seronegative.

This chain joins TRBV20-1 and TRBJ1-2; D is unclear. The J call may not be correct, given that the DNA end is closer to TRBJ2-1. This CDR3 spans 8 amino acids. Germline CDR1 and CDR2: DFQATT and SNEGSKA (reference sequence). The CDR3 reads CSADGQFF. DNA of the CDR3: TGCAGTGCTGACGGACAGTTCTTC.

The chain uses TRBV5-1 and TRBJ2-2, with 11 bases that match TRBD1. Germline V lookup: CDR1 SGHRS, CDR2 YFSETQ. The CDR3 consists of 16 residues. V shed 4 bases and J 10 bases; nucleotides not matched to a gene: 12. The CDR3 coding sequence is TGCGCCAGCAGCCCCTTTGGACAGGGGGCTGTCGTGGAGCTGTTTTTT. Translating it yields CASSPFGQGAVVELFF. The entire variable domain, with the rest obtained from reference TRBV5-1 and TRBJ2-2, is as follows: KAGVTQTPRYLIKTRGQQVTLSCSPISGHRSVSWYQQTPGQGLQFLFEYFSETQRNKGNFPGRFSGRQFSNSRSEMNVSTLELGDSALYLCASSPFGQGAVVELFFGEGSRLTVL.

The chain carries TRBV6-1 and TRBJ1-3; no reliable D call. The CDR3 has 14 residues. The V gene lost 3 bases and the J gene lost 2 bases, with 8 bases spanning the gap. Germline CDR1 reads MNHNS; CDR2 reads SASEGT. This CDR3 reads CASSEHTTGNTIYF. DNA for the CDR3: TGTGCCAGCAGTGAGCACACAACTGGAAACACCATATATTTT.

The V gene is TRBV9, the J gene TRBJ2-7; 11 nucleotides align to TRBD2. The CDR3 sequence is 15 residues long. Germline CDR1 and CDR2: SGDLS and YYNGEE. V was clipped by 3 bases and J by 2 bases; unmatched bases: 4. The CDR3 DNA reads as TGTGCCAGCAGCGCCACTAGCGGGGGCACCTACGAGCAGTACTTC. Translated: CASSATSGGTYEQYF. Combining the CDR3 with reference TRBV9 and TRBJ2-7 gives the whole variable domain DSGVTQTPKHLITATGQRVTLRCSPRSGDLSVYWYQQSLDQGLQFLIQYYNGEERAKGNILERFSAQQFPDLHSELNLSSLELGDSALYFCASSATSGGTYEQYFGPGTRLTVT.

Here the CDR3 reads CASSQDSETQYF. The CDR3 nucleotides read TGTGCCAGCAGCCAAGATTCGGAGACCCAGTACTTC. This rearrangement joins TRBV4-2 to TRBJ2-5; D call uncertain. The CDR3 consists of 12 residues. Germline-derived CDR1 and CDR2 are LGHNA and YNFKEQ. V gave up 0 bases and J gave up 5 bases, with 4 bases separating them.

J is TRBJ2-1 and V is TRBV7-9; 10 positions agree with TRBD1. The CDR3 covers 15 residues. V was pared by 5 bases and J by 7 bases, with 8 bases of the junction left unmatched. From germline, CDR1 is SEHNR and CDR2 FQNEAQ (reference sequence). The CDR3: CASSPPGQGWNEQFF. CDR3 DNA: TGTGCCAGCAGCCCCCCGGGACAGGGGTGGAATGAGCAGTTCTTC.

The genes are TRBV25-1 and TRBJ1-2; 8 bases match TRBD1. J lost 8 bases, V lost 7 bases, and 9 bases had no gene match. Germline CDR1 and CDR2: MGHDK and SYGVNS. This CDR3 has 13 residues. In DNA, the CDR3 is TGTGCCAGCAATCAGGACAGGGAGGAGGGCTACACCTTC. This translates into CASNQDREEGYTF.

There are a few counts of this clone. Other DNA sequences of this sample code for an identical CDR3. The gene calls are TRBV4-1 and TRBJ1-1; D is possibly TRBD1 (5 bases). Germline values: CDR1 MGHRA, CDR2 YSYEKL. The CDR3 runs to 14 residues. V was cut by 2 bases and J by 0 bases, with 7 bases left in between. This chain's CDR3 is CASSQTGLNTEAFF. The CDR3 nucleotides read TGCGCCAGCAGCCAAACAGGTCTGAACACTGAAGCTTTCTTT.

The chain is built from TRBV5-6 and TRBJ1-2, with D perhaps TRBD1 (6 bases). The V gene's germline CDR1 is SGHDT and CDR2 YYEEEE. Trimming took off 4 bases at V and 5 bases at J, with 6 bases between the two ends. This CDR3 region has 11 residues. In DNA form, the CDR3 reads TGTGCCAGCAGCACAGGGTATGGCTACACCTTC. It specifies CASSTGYGYTF.

The chain employs TRBV7-6 and TRBJ2-5; TRBD1 is a possible D gene (6 bases). The length of the CDR3 is 16 residues. Germline V CDR1 and CDR2: SGHVS, FNYEAQ. The V end was cut by 4 bases, the J end by 2 bases, with 17 bases between. This CDR3 is CASSSSGGGLQETQYF. The CDR3 bases are TGTGCCAGCAGCTCCTCCGGTGGGGGCTTACAAGAGACCCAGTACTTC.

The chain employs TRBV29-1 and TRBJ1-4, with 7 bases identical to TRBD1. Trimming removed 4 bases from V and 3 bases from J; junction bases left unmatched: 2. This CDR3 is 13 amino acids long. Germline values: CDR1 SQVTM, CDR2 ANQGSEA. The chain's CDR3 is CSVGDSSNEKLFF. CDR3 in DNA: TGCAGCGTTGGGGACAGCTCTAATGAAAAACTGTTTTTT. Supplemented by reference TRBV29-1 and TRBJ1-4, the full variable domain reads SAVISQKPSRDICQRGTSLTIQCQVDSQVTMMFWYRQQPGQSLTLIATANQGSEATYESGFVIDKFPISRPNLTFSTLTVSNMSPEDSSIYLCSVGDSSNEKLFFGSGTQLSVL.

This sequence joins TRBV7-6 and TRBJ2-7; D gene ambiguous. Germline V gene sequence: CDR1 SGHVS, CDR2 FNYEAQ. This CDR3 is 13 amino acids long. V gave up 10 bases and J gave up 0 bases, with 13 bases separating them. The CDR3 DNA reads as TGTGCCACCCAGACTGGCGACTCCTACGAGCAGTACTTC. Its translation is CATQTGDSYEQYF.

About this clone: Other DNA sequences from this sample encode an identical CDR3 as well. This sequence joins TRBV9 and TRBJ1-1; TRBD1 is a possible D gene (6 bases). The V and J ends lost 0 bases and 5 bases respectively, with 11 bases between them. Germline CDR1 SGDLS, CDR2 YYNGEE. The CDR3 spans 14 residues. CDR3 residues: CASSVGGGSTEAFF. DNA of the CDR3: TGTGCCAGCAGCGTAGGAGGGGGTAGTACTGAAGCTTTCTTT.

The gene calls are TRBV5-1 and TRBJ2-3, with D perhaps matching TRBD2 (6 bases). This CDR3 is 15 amino acids long. V was shortened by 2 bases and J by 0 bases, with 10 bases between the two germline ends. Germline V gives CDR1 SGHRS, CDR2 YFSETQ. This CDR3 reads CASSLWGDSTDTQYF. CDR3 DNA: TGCGCCAGCAGCTTATGGGGGGATAGCACAGATACGCAGTATTTT.

Worth noting for this clone: Different DNA sequences within this sample yield the same CDR3. The chain combines TRBV10-1 with TRBJ1-5; TRBD1 might be the D (6 bases). Between the trimmed V and J ends, which lost 4 bases and 4 bases, there was a span of 8 bases. The CDR3 has 13 amino acids. The V gene's germline CDR1 is WNHNN and CDR2 SYGVQD (reference sequence). CDR3 loop: CASSGTGNQPQHF. In DNA, the CDR3 is TGCGCCAGCAGTGGTACAGGGAATCAGCCCCAGCATTTT.

This chain connects TRBV6-1 to TRBJ1-2; D uncertain. There are 12 residues in the CDR3. CDR1 MNHNS and CDR2 SASEGT come from the germline V gene. The ends were cut back, 6 bases at V and 8 bases at J, with 13 bases in the middle. The chain's CDR3 is CASRTGQRGYTF. The CDR3, as DNA: TGTGCCAGCAGGACGGGCCAGCGGGGCTACACCTTC.

The V call is TRBV5-6, the J call TRBJ1-1; no reliable D call. The V end lost 2 bases, the J end lost 4 bases, and 21 bases lay between the germline ends. The germline V gene has CDR1 SGHDT and CDR2 YYEEEE. The CDR3 extends over 17 amino acids. CDR3 protein: CASSFVRSPPGSTEAFF. CDR3 in DNA: TGTGCCAGCAGCTTTGTACGAAGTCCTCCGGGGAGCACTGAAGCTTTCTTT.

The chain has TRBV5-1 and TRBJ2-6; 10 bases line up with TRBD2. The length of the CDR3 is 18 residues. Germline CDR1 reads SGHRS; CDR2 reads YFSETQ. Trimming took 0 bases from V and 1 from J; bases not matched to a gene: 4. The CDR3 DNA sequence: TGCGCCAGCAGCTTGGCCCCTAGCGGGAGTTCTGGGGCCAACGTCCTGACTTTC. It encodes CASSLAPSGSSGANVLTF.

The chain has TRBV7-2 and TRBJ2-7; tentatively, D is TRBD2 (5 bases). Trimming took 4 bases from V and 7 from J, leaving 17 bases between them. The CDR3 sequence is 14 residues long. Per the germline V gene, CDR1 is SGHTA and CDR2 is FQGNSA. CDR3 sequence: CASSYRSLAGEQYF. The CDR3 coding sequence is TGTGCCAGCAGCTATCGGTCCCTAGCCGGGGAGCAGTACTTC.

The chain recombines TRBV5-6 with TRBJ2-7, with D perhaps matching TRBD2 (6 bases). This CDR3 is built from 14 residues. Trimming cost V 4 bases and J 1 base, with 12 bases left between them. Germline V gives CDR1 SGHDT, CDR2 YYEEEE. CDR3 loop: CASSRGRNSYEQYF. CDR3 DNA sequence: TGTGCCAGCAGCCGGGGGAGGAATTCCTACGAGCAGTACTTC.

This clone was recorded a few times. The chain carries TRBV6-1 and TRBJ1-2; 8 nucleotides align to TRBD1. Trimming took 11 bases from V and 6 from J; bases not matched to a gene: 8. Germline assignment: CDR1 MNHNS and CDR2 SASEGT. The CDR3 is 12 residues long. The CDR3 loop reads CASAQGADGYTF. The CDR3, as DNA: TGTGCCTCAGCCCAGGGGGCGGATGGCTACACCTTC.

This chain joins TRBV27 and TRBJ1-2; 7 bases map to TRBD1. After removal of 5 bases from V and 8 bases from J, the junction contained 8 bases not matched to a gene. Germline V gene sequence: CDR1 MNHEY, CDR2 SMNVEV (reference sequence). CDR3 length: 13 residues. The CDR3 DNA is TGTGCCAGCAGTCCAGGGGGAGGTTCGGGCTACACCTTC. Its protein is CASSPGGGSGYTF.

V is TRBV6-5 and J is TRBJ1-2; perhaps TRBD1 as D (5 bases). The CDR3 runs to 13 residues. Trimming pared 4 bases from V and 5 bases from J, leaving 11 bases between. Germline-derived CDR1 and CDR2 are MNHEY and SVGAGI. The CDR3 nucleotides are TGTGCCAGCAGTTTCCATCAGGGTTATGGCTACACCTTC. This encodes CASSFHQGYGYTF.

V gene TRBV28 combines with J gene TRBJ2-7, with D perhaps matching TRBD1 (6 bases). The CDR3 loop spans 13 amino acids. The germline CDR1 and CDR2 sequences are MDHEN and SYDVKM. Between the trimmed V and J ends, which lost 10 bases and 3 bases, there was a span of 16 bases. CDR3 in amino acids: CAIRQGGNYEQYF. In nucleotides, the CDR3 is TGTGCCATCAGACAAGGGGGAAACTACGAGCAGTACTTC.

Only one count was recorded for this clone. V usage is TRBV6-1 and J usage is TRBJ2-7; TRBD1 is a possible D gene (6 bases). Looked up from germline, CDR1 is MNHNS and CDR2 is SASEGT. The CDR3 loop spans 12 amino acids. Trimming shortened V by 6 bases and J by 2 bases, and 8 bases separated the two germline ends. The CDR3 DNA reads as TGTGCCAGCAGGGACAGAGCCTACGAGCAGTACTTC. Encoded protein: CASRDRAYEQYF.

This clone was seen just once. The V gene is TRBV14, the J gene TRBJ1-1, with no clear D. V was shortened by 2 bases and J by 3 bases, with 7 bases between the two germline ends. The CDR3 extends over 13 amino acids. In germline, CDR1 is SGHDN, CDR2 FVKESK. CDR3 sequence reads: CASSQFQDTEAFF. Written as DNA, the CDR3 is TGTGCCAGCAGCCAATTTCAGGACACTGAAGCTTTCTTT. Variable domain in full (rest from reference TRBV14 and TRBJ1-1): EAGVTQFPSHSVIEKGQTVTLRCDPISGHDNLYWYRRVMGKEIKFLLHFVKESKQDESGMPNNRFLAERTGGTYSTLKVQPAELEDSGVYFCASSQFQDTEAFFGQGTRLTVV.

The chain is built from TRBV6-5 and TRBJ1-2; a possible D gene is TRBD1 (6 bases). Per the germline V gene, CDR1 is MNHEY and CDR2 is SVGAGI. The CDR3 covers 15 residues. V lost 0 bases to trimming and J lost 8 bases, with 16 bases between them. As DNA, the CDR3 is TGTGCCAGCAGTTACTCCGCAGGGGCCAGGGGCGGCTACACCTTC. Translating gives CASSYSAGARGGYTF.